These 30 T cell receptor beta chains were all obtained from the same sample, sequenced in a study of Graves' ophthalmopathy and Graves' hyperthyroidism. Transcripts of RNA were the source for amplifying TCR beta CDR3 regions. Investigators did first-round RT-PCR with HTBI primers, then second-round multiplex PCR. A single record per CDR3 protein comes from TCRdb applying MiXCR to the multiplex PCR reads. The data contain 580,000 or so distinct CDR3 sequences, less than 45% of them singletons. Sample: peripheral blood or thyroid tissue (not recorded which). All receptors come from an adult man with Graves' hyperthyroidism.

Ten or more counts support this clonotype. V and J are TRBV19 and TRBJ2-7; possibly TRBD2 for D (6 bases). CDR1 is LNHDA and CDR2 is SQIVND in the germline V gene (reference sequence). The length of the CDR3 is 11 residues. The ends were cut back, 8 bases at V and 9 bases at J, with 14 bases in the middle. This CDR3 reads CASGGNLAQYF. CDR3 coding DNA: TGTGCCAGTGGCGGGAATTTGGCGCAGTACTTC.

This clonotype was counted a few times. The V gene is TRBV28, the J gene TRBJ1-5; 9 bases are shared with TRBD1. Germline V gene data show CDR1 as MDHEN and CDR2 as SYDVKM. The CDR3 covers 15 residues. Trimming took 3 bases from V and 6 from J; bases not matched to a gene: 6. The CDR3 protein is CASSLGTGTAQPQHF. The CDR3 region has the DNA TGTGCCAGCAGTTTGGGGACAGGGACAGCTCAGCCCCAGCATTTT.

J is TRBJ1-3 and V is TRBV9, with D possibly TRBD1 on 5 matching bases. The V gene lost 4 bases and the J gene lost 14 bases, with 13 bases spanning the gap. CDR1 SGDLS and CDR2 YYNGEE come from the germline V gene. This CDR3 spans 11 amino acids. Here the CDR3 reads CASSTGTSVYF. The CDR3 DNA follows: TGTGCCAGCAGCACCGGGACTAGCGTATATTTT. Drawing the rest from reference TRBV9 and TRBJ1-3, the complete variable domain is DSGVTQTPKHLITATGQRVTLRCSPRSGDLSVYWYQQSLDQGLQFLIQYYNGEERAKGNILERFSAQQFPDLHSELNLSSLELGDSALYFCASSTGTSVYFGEGSWLTVV.

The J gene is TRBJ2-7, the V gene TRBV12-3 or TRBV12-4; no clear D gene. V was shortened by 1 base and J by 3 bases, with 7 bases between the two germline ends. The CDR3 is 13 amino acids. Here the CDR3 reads CASSLEGSYEQYF. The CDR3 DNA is TGTGCCAGCAGTTTAGAGGGCAGCTACGAGCAGTACTTC.

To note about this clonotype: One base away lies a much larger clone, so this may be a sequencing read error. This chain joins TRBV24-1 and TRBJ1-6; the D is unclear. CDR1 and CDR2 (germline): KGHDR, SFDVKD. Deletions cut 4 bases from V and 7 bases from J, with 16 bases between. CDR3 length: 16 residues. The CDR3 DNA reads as TGTGCCACCAGTGACTCGGGTTTGGCCGGAAATTCACCCCTCCACTTT. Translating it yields CATSDSGLAGNSPLHF.

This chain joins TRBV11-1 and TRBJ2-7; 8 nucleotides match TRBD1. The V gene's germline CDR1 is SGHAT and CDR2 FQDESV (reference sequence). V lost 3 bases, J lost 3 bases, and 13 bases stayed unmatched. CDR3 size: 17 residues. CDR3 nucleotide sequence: TGTGCCAGCAGCTTCCGGGACAGGTTGGCGCCCCACTACGAGCAGTACTTC. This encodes CASSFRDRLAPHYEQYF.

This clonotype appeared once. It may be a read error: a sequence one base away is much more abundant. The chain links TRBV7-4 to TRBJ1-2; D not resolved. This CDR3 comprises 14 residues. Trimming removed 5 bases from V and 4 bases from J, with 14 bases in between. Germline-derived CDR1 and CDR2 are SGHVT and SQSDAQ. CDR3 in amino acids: CASSTPSAAYGYTF. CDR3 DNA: TGTGCCAGCAGCACCCCCTCGGCTGCCTATGGCTACACCTTC.

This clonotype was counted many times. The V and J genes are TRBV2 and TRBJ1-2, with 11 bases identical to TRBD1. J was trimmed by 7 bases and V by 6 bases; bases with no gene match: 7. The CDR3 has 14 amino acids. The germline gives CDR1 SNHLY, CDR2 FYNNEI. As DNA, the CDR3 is TGTGCCAGCAGACGTGGACAGGGGGCGGCTGGCTACACCTTC. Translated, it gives CASRRGQGAAGYTF.

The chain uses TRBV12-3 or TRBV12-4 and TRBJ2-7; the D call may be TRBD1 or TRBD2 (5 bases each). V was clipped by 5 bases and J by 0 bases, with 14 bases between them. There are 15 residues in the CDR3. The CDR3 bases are TGTGCCAGCAGTCTAGGGGACCAGAGCTCCTACGAGCAGTACTTC. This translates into CASSLGDQSSYEQYF.

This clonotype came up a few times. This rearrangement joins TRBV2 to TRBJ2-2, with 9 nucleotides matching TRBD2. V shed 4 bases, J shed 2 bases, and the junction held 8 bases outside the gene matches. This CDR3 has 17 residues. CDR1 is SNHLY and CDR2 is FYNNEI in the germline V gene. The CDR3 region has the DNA TGTGCCAGCAGTGGGTCGGGACTAGCTCGTAACACCGGGGAGCTGTTTTTT. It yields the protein CASSGSGLARNTGELFF.

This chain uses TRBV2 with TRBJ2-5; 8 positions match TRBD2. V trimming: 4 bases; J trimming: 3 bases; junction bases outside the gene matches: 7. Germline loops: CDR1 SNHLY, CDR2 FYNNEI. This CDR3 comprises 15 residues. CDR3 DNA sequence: TGTGCCAGCAGTGTACCGGGACTAGGGAAAGAGACCCAGTACTTC. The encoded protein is CASSVPGLGKETQYF.

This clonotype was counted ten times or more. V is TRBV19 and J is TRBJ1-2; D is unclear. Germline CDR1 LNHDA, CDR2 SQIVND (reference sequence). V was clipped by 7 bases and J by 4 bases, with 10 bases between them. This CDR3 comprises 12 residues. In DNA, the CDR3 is TGTGCCAGTAAAGGGCCCAGCTATGGCTACACCTTC. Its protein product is CASKGPSYGYTF.

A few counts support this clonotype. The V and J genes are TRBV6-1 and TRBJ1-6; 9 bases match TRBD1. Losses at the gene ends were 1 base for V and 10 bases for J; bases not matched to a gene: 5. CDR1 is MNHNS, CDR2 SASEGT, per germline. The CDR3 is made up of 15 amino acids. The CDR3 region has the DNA TGTGCCAGCAGTGAAGGTGGGACAGGGAAATCACCCCTCCACTTT. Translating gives CASSEGGTGKSPLHF.

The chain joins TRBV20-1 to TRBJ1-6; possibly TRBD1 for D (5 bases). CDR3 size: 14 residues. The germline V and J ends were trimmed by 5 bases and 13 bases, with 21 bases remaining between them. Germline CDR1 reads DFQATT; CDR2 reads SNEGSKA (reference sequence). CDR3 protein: CSAGTGAGRVPLHF. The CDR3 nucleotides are TGCAGTGCTGGTACCGGGGCGGGGAGGGTGCCCCTCCACTTT.

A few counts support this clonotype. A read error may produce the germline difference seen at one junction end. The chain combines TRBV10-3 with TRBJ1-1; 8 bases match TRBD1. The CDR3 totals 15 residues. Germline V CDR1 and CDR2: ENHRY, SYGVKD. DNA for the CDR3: TGTGCCAGCAGTTACTCGACAGGGGCATACACTGAAGCTTTCTTT. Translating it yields CASSYSTGAYTEAFF.

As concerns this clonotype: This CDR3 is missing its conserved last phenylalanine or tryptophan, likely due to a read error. CDR3 bases: TGTGCCAGCAGTCTCGACAGGGACACCGGGGAGCTGTTTTCT. It translates to CASSLDRDTGELFS. The rearrangement joins TRBV2 to TRBJ2-2; 7 positions match TRBD1. The germline V gene encodes CDR1 SNHLY and CDR2 FYNNEI. The CDR3 runs 14 residues. Losses at the gene ends were 5 bases for V and 3 bases for J; bases not matched to a gene: 3.

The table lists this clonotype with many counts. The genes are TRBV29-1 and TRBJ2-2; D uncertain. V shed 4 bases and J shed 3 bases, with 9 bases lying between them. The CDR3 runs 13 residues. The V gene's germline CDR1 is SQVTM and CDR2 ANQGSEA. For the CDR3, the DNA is TGCAGCGTTGCGCAAGTCGACACCGGGGAGCTGTTTTTT. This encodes CSVAQVDTGELFF.

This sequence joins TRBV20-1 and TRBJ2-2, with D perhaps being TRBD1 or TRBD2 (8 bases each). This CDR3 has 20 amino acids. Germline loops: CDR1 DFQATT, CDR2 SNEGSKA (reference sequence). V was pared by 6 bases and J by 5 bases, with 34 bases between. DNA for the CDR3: TGCAGTGCCCCGACAGGGGCAGGAGATGGGAGCGGGAGCCGAACCGGGGAGCTGTTTTTT. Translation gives CSAPTGAGDGSGSRTGELFF.

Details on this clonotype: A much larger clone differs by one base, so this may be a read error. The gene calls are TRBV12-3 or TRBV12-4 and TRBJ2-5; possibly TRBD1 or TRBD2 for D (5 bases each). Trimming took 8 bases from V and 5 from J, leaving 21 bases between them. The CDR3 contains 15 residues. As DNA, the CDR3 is TGTGCCAGCGGCGTAAGACCGACCGAGGGGGAGACCCAGTACTTC. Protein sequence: CASGVRPTEGETQYF.

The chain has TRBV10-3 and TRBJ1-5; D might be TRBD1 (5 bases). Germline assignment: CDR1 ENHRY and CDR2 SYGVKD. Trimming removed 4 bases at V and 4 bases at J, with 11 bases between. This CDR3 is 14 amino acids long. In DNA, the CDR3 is TGTGCCATCAGTGGGGCAGGGATGAATCAGCCCCAGCATTTT. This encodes CAISGAGMNQPQHF.

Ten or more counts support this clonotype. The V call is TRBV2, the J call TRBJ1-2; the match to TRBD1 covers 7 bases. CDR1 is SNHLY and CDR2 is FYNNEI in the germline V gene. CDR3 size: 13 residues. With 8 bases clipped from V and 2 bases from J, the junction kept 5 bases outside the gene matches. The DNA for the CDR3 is TGTGCCAGCGGCCCGGGACAGAACTATGGCTACACCTTC. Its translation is CASGPGQNYGYTF.

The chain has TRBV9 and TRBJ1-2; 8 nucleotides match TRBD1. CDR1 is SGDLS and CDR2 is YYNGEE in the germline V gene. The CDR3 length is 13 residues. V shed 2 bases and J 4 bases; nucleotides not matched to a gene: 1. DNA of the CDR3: TGTGCCAGCAGCGTTGGACAGGGCTATGGCTACACCTTC. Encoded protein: CASSVGQGYGYTF.

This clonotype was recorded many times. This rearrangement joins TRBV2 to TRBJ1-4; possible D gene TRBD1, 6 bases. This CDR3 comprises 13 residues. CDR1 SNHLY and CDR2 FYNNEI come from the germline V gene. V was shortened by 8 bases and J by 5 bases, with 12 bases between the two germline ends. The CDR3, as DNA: TGTGCCAGCCGCAGGGGCTTGAATGAAAAACTGTTTTTT. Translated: CASRRGLNEKLFF.

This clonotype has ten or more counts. CDR3 nucleotides: TGTGCCAGCAGCTTATCTAGCGGGAGAAGGGAGTCCTACGAGCAGTACTTC. Translated: CASSLSSGRRESYEQYF. This sequence joins TRBV7-6 and TRBJ2-7, with 10 bases fitting TRBD2. The germline V gene encodes CDR1 SGHVS and CDR2 FNYEAQ. V lost 2 bases to trimming and J lost 1 base; unmatched junction nucleotides: 8. This CDR3 has 17 amino acids.

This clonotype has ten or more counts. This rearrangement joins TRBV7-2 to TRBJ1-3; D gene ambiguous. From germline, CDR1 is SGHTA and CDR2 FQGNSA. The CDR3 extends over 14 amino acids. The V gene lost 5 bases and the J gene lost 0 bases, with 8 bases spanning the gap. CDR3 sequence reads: CASSGGISGNTIYF. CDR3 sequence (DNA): TGTGCCAGCAGCGGAGGGATCTCTGGAAACACCATATATTTT.

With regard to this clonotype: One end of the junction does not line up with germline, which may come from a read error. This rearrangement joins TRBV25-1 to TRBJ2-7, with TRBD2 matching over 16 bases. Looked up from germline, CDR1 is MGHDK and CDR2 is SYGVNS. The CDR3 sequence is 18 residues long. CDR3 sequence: CAGSEYGGTSGGAYEQYF. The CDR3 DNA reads TGTGCCGGCAGTGAATATGGGGGGACTAGCGGGGGGGCCTACGAGCAGTACTTC.

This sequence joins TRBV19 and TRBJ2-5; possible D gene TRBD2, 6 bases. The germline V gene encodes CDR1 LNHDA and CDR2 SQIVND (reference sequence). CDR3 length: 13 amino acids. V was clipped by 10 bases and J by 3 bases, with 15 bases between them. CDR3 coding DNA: TGTGCCACTCTCCCTGCGGGGAAAGAGACCCAGTACTTC. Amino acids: CATLPAGKETQYF.

The CDR3 nucleotides are TGCGCCAGCAGCCAAGCCGGGACAGGGCTTGCTGGCTACACCTTC. This encodes CASSQAGTGLAGYTF. This rearrangement joins TRBV4-1 to TRBJ1-2, with 9 bases lining up with TRBD1. Trimming at V came to 1 base and at J to 7 bases, leaving 7 bases not matched to a gene. The germline gives CDR1 MGHRA, CDR2 YSYEKL. The CDR3 is 15 residues long.

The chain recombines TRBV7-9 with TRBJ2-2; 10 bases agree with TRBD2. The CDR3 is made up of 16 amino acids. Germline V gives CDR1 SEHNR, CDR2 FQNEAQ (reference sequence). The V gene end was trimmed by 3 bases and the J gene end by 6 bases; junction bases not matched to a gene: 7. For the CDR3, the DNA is TGTGCCAGCAGCTTCCTAGCGGGAGAGAGGGCCGGGGAGCTGTTTTTT. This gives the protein CASSFLAGERAGELFF.

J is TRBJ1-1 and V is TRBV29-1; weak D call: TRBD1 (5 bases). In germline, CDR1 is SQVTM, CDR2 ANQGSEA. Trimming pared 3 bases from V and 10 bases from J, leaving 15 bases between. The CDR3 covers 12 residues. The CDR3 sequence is CSVDGGRVGAFF. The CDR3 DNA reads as TGCAGCGTTGATGGGGGAAGGGTGGGAGCTTTCTTT.